In its sample, the clone carrying this T cell receptor beta chain was seen many times. These data belong to a study of T cells in Graves' hyperthyroidism and ophthalmopathy. Patients were excluded because of uncontrolled infection, other autoimmune disease, pregnancy or lactation. Amplification yielded TCR beta CDR3 regions, with RNA transcripts as the source. During a first-round RT-PCR of the TCR CDR3, the HTBI primer set was used. TCRdb reanalysed the multiplex PCR reads using MiXCR and keeps one entry per CDR3 protein. This table has 350,000 to 450,000 distinct CDR3 sequences, 11% to 15% appearing once. This clonotype originated in an older woman with Graves' hyperthyroidism. The specimen was blood.

The CDR3 here is CAWTRRDSPSYEQYF. DNA of the CDR3: TGTGCCTGGACCCGGCGGGACAGTCCTAGCTACGAGCAGTACTTC. J is TRBJ2-7 and V is TRBV30; D possibly corresponds to TRBD1 (7 bases). The ends were cut back, 4 bases at V and 3 bases at J, with 19 bases in the middle. The CDR3 is 15 amino acids. From germline, CDR1 is GTSNPN and CDR2 SVGIG (reference sequence).